The clone carrying this T cell receptor beta chain was detected a few times. In the authors' workflow: For nucleated cells, counts were estimated from reference gene primer amplification. Clones were read by immunoSEQ multiplex PCR, and TCRdb kept only the in-frame ones, dropping some. The V and J calls and clone size were taken over from that table, and D and trimming were inferred from the DNA. In the table there are 95,000 to 100,000 clones, approximately 84% of which are singletons. The entry originates in a study of blood T cell repertoires in COVID-19. Study-wide background: Material from acute and convalescent COVID-19 was sourced from the United States, Italy and Spain.

From germline, CDR1 is SGHTA and CDR2 FQGTGA. The CDR3 length is 16 residues. The junction had 10 bases not matched to a gene; V was cut back by 0 bases and J by 8 bases. What was sequenced was peripheral blood. The chain is built from TRBV7-3 and TRBJ1-3, with 7 bases aligning to TRBD1. This TCR was recovered from a human donor in a cohort sampled during active COVID-19. The CDR3 DNA follows: TGTGCCAGCAGCTTAACCGCCCGGGACAGAGGGGACACCATATATTTT. Amino acids: CASSLTARDRGDTIYF.